These 28 T cell receptor beta chains originate from one sample sequenced in a study of blood T cell repertoires in COVID-19. Profiling relied on immunoSEQ multiplex PCR, and the TCRdb table lists in-frame clones only, not all of them. In the table there are 300,000 to 400,000 clones, 85% to 90% of which are singletons. The sample taken for sequencing was peripheral blood. The receptors come from a woman aged 45-60 years with COVID-19, enrolled during active disease.

A remark on this clone: The CDR3 ends on some other residue instead of the conserved phenylalanine or tryptophan, so this is likely a read error. No DNA is shown, since the ends of the CDR3 on it are uncertain; the CDR3 is the one TCRdb lists. The chain carries TRBV5-6 and TRBJ2-7; TRBD1 was called by the table and not checked on the DNA. The CDR3 is 13 amino acids in total, end residues counted. CDR1 is SGHDT, CDR2 YYEEEE, per germline. CDR3 protein: CASSLRVGQGPSS.

This chain uses TRBV29-1 with TRBJ2-3; D gene uncertain. The CDR3 sequence is 12 residues long. V dropped 1 base and J dropped 3 bases, with 5 bases sitting between them. Germline values: CDR1 SQVTM, CDR2 ANQGSEA. CDR3 region: CSVEGGTDTQYF. For the CDR3, the DNA is TGCAGCGTTGAAGGAGGAACAGATACGCAGTATTTT.

The V call is TRBV29-1, the J call TRBJ2-2; 7 bases are shared with TRBD1. Germline V gives CDR1 SQVTM, CDR2 ANQGSEA. This CDR3 has 15 residues. V dropped 6 bases and J dropped 4; count of bases not matched to a gene: 11. CDR3: CSVQSTGIRTGELFF. The CDR3 DNA reads TGCAGCGTCCAATCGACAGGGATCCGCACCGGGGAGCTGTTTTTT.

The V and J genes are TRBV19 and TRBJ1-1, with D possibly TRBD1 on 6 matching bases. V lost 5 bases and J 7 bases, leaving 14 bases between the germline ends. The CDR3 has 13 amino acids. Germline V CDR1 and CDR2: LNHDA, SQIVND (reference sequence). The CDR3: CASSFPQGIEAFF. In DNA, the CDR3 is TGTGCCAGTAGTTTCCCACAGGGAATTGAAGCTTTCTTT.

The chain is built from TRBV6-5 and TRBJ1-4, with D unresolved. Trimming left V 8 bases short and J 3 bases short, with 16 bases between. The CDR3 covers 15 residues. Germline-derived CDR1 and CDR2 are MNHEY and SVGAGI. The CDR3 loop reads CASHSGSRANEKLFF. Written as DNA, the CDR3 is TGTGCCAGCCACTCGGGGAGTAGGGCTAATGAAAAACTGTTTTTT.

The chain is built from TRBV5-5 and TRBJ2-3; 9 nucleotides align to TRBD1. The CDR3 is made up of 15 amino acids. Germline assignment: CDR1 SGHKS and CDR2 YYEKEE (reference sequence). The ends lost 6 bases at V and 0 bases at J; junction bases unmatched: 5. CDR3 residues: CASNDRGGSTDTQYF. The CDR3 nucleotides read TGTGCCAGCAACGACAGGGGGGGTAGCACAGATACGCAGTATTTT.

CDR3 coding DNA: TGTGCCTGGAGTGGACTAGCGGGGATAAACACCGGGGAGCTGTTTTTT. Its translation is CAWSGLAGINTGELFF. V and J are TRBV30 and TRBJ2-2; 11 bases match TRBD2. Per the germline V gene, CDR1 is GTSNPN and CDR2 is SVGIG (reference sequence). The CDR3 is 16 amino acids. The junction had 3 bases not matched to a gene; V was cut back by 1 base and J by 2 bases.

V usage is TRBV6-6 and J usage is TRBJ2-7, with D possibly being TRBD1 (5 bases). With 10 bases removed from V and 0 bases from J, the gap between germline ends came to 19 bases. The CDR3 has 15 amino acids. CDR1 MNHNY and CDR2 SVGAGI come from the germline V gene (reference sequence). CDR3 region: CATLGASFPSYEQYF. The CDR3 DNA follows: TGTGCCACCCTAGGGGCGTCCTTTCCCTCCTACGAGCAGTACTTC.

There are a few counts of this clone. The CDR3 loop reads CASTKGDRNQPQHF. CDR3 sequence (DNA): TGCGCCAGCACAAAGGGGGACAGAAATCAGCCCCAGCATTTT. The V and J genes are TRBV10-2 and TRBJ1-5, with 7 bases that match TRBD1. CDR3 length: 14 amino acids. Per the germline V gene, CDR1 is WSHSY and CDR2 is SAAADI. With 7 bases clipped from V and 4 bases from J, the junction kept 7 bases outside the gene matches.

The chain joins TRBV7-8 to TRBJ2-2; 10 bases map to TRBD1. Germline V gives CDR1 SGHVS, CDR2 FQNEAQ. The CDR3 contains 15 residues. V lost 4 bases and J lost 3; bases outside the gene matches: 2. In DNA, the CDR3 is TGTGCCAGCAGCTCGACAGGGGGCCACACCGGGGAGCTGTTTTTT. Translation: CASSSTGGHTGELFF.

This clone was observed a single time. The gene calls are TRBV5-1 and TRBJ2-5; 7 bases are shared with TRBD1. CDR3 length: 13 residues. Germline CDR1 is SGHRS and CDR2 is YFSETQ. After removal of 6 bases from V and 3 bases from J, the junction contained 5 bases not matched to a gene. The DNA of the CDR3 is TGCGCCAGCAAAGGGGGCGGTGAAGAGACCCAGTACTTC. It is translated as CASKGGGEETQYF.

This chain links TRBV5-1 with TRBJ2-5; no reliable D call. V lost 0 bases to trimming and J lost 5 bases, with 5 bases between them. From germline, CDR1 is SGHRS and CDR2 YFSETQ. The CDR3 totals 12 residues. In DNA form, the CDR3 reads TGCGCCAGCAGCTTGGATCTTGAGACCCAGTACTTC. Encoded protein: CASSLDLETQYF.

V and J are TRBV7-9 and TRBJ1-1, with D perhaps TRBD1 (6 bases). Germline CDR1 is SEHNR and CDR2 is FQNEAQ (reference sequence). Trimming left V 7 bases short and J 5 bases short, with 14 bases between. This CDR3 region has 13 residues. DNA for the CDR3: TGTGCCAGCACCCCGGGGGGCGGGACTGAAGCTTTCTTT. Its translation is CASTPGGGTEAFF.

This clone was found once. The chain recombines TRBV4-1 with TRBJ2-2; no reliable D call. CDR1 is MGHRA, CDR2 YSYEKL, per germline. V was shortened by 2 bases and J by 6 bases, with 13 bases between the two germline ends. This CDR3 contains 15 residues. The CDR3 here is CASSQLLVAPGELFF. CDR3 nucleotide sequence: TGCGCCAGCAGCCAACTTCTAGTTGCCCCCGGGGAGCTGTTTTTT.

About this clone: Because the CDR3 is missing its conserved closing phenylalanine or tryptophan, this is likely a read error. Because the CDR3's place on the DNA is in doubt, the DNA is left out and the CDR3 is given as listed by TCRdb. V and J are TRBV18 and TRBJ1-1; the table gives TRBD1 as D, unverified against the DNA. The CDR3 region is 11 residues in length, termini included. Germline CDR1 and CDR2: KGHSH and LQKENI. This CDR3 is CASSLGTGAYV.

The chain is built from TRBV18 and TRBJ2-5, with 8 bases fitting TRBD1. The CDR3 is 14 residues long. The V gene end was trimmed by 5 bases and the J gene end by 2 bases; junction bases not matched to a gene: 4. CDR1 and CDR2 from the germline V gene are KGHSH and LQKENI. The DNA for the CDR3 is TGTGCCAGCTCAAGGACAGGGCCACAAGAGACCCAGTACTTC. As protein: CASSRTGPQETQYF.

The V and J genes are TRBV7-6 and TRBJ2-1, with 14 bases that match TRBD2. The CDR3 length is 18 residues. V lost 4 bases to trimming and J lost 8 bases; unmatched junction nucleotides: 13. Germline values: CDR1 SGHVS, CDR2 FNYEAQ. The CDR3 here is CASSSLGTGTSGRYEQFF. Written as DNA, the CDR3 is TGTGCCAGCAGCTCCTTGGGAACCGGGACTAGCGGGAGATATGAGCAGTTCTTC.

The rearrangement uses TRBV24-1 and TRBJ2-1, with a tentative D call TRBD2 (5 bases). This CDR3 comprises 16 residues. Germline CDR1 reads KGHDR; CDR2 reads SFDVKD. Trimming stripped 2 bases from V and 0 bases from J, with 10 bases between. CDR3 in DNA: TGTGCCACCAGTGATTGGACTCTTAGCTCCTACAATGAGCAGTTCTTC. It specifies CATSDWTLSSYNEQFF.

The chain joins TRBV7-3 to TRBJ1-2; 11 nucleotides align to TRBD1. This CDR3 is built from 16 residues. The germline CDR1 and CDR2 sequences are SGHTA and FQGTGA. V trimming: 1 base; J trimming: 4 bases; junction bases outside the gene matches: 5. The CDR3 region is CASSLRTGGLIYGYTF. Written as DNA, the CDR3 is TGTGCCAGCAGCTTAAGGACAGGGGGCTTGATCTATGGCTACACCTTC.

The rearrangement links TRBV3-1 (or the pseudogene TRBV3-2) to TRBJ1-2; TRBD1 might be the D (6 bases). With 6 bases removed from V and 0 bases from J, the gap between germline ends came to 14 bases. The CDR3 totals 15 residues. The V gene's germline CDR1 is LGHDT and CDR2 YNNKEL (reference sequence). The CDR3 reads CASRSRDTSNYGYTF. DNA of the CDR3: TGTGCCAGCAGATCACGGGACACTTCTAACTATGGCTACACCTTC.

The chain is built from TRBV5-1 and TRBJ2-2, with D hard to call. This CDR3 is 15 amino acids long. Deletions cut 4 bases from V and 0 bases from J, with 10 bases between. Germline assignment: CDR1 SGHRS and CDR2 YFSETQ. The CDR3 loop reads CASSLSSANTGELFF. As DNA, the CDR3 is TGCGCCAGCAGCCTTAGCAGCGCGAACACCGGGGAGCTGTTTTTT.

The genes are TRBV5-1 and TRBJ2-5; D is possibly TRBD2 (6 bases). Per the germline V gene, CDR1 is SGHRS and CDR2 is YFSETQ. The CDR3 totals 14 residues. Between the trimmed V and J ends, which lost 3 bases and 2 bases, there was a span of 11 bases. The CDR3 nucleotides read TGCGCCAGCAGCTCAGGGCGGGGACAAGAGACCCAGTACTTC. Amino acid sequence: CASSSGRGQETQYF.

The chain couples TRBV2 to TRBJ2-1; possible D gene TRBD2, 5 bases. Per germline, CDR1 SNHLY and CDR2 FYNNEI. V was pared by 7 bases and J by 5 bases, with 24 bases between. This CDR3 has 17 amino acids. The CDR3 sequence: CASTKATAAAGDNEQFF. CDR3 nucleotides: TGTGCCAGCACCAAGGCAACCGCCGCAGCCGGGGACAATGAGCAGTTCTTC.

The V gene is TRBV5-1, the J gene TRBJ2-7, with D unresolved. The CDR3 covers 13 residues. The V end lost 2 bases, the J end lost 0 bases, and 6 bases lay between the germline ends. The germline V gene encodes CDR1 SGHRS and CDR2 YFSETQ. CDR3 sequence (DNA): TGCGCCAGCAGCTTCCCGGGCTCCTACGAGCAGTACTTC. Its translation: CASSFPGSYEQYF.

The chain carries TRBV19 and TRBJ2-2; 7 nucleotides match TRBD1. CDR3 size: 17 residues. Germline V gives CDR1 LNHDA, CDR2 SQIVND (reference sequence). Trimming took 5 bases from V and 0 from J; bases not matched to a gene: 9. The CDR3 here is CASSPLRTGSNTGELFF. The CDR3 DNA reads as TGTGCCAGTAGTCCTCTAAGGACAGGTTCGAACACCGGGGAGCTGTTTTTT.

This clone turned up a few times. The chain has TRBV18 and TRBJ1-3; D perhaps matches TRBD1 (6 bases). Germline V gene data show CDR1 as KGHSH and CDR2 as LQKENI. The CDR3 is 16 amino acids. V was clipped by 1 base and J by 0 bases, with 10 bases between them. The CDR3 sequence is CASSPQTGNSGNTIYF. The DNA of the CDR3 is TGTGCCAGCTCACCACAGACAGGCAACTCTGGAAACACCATATATTTT.

V gene TRBV6-5 combines with J gene TRBJ1-6; the D is unclear. Germline V CDR1 and CDR2: MNHEY, SVGAGI. This CDR3 has 14 residues. The germline V and J ends were trimmed by 6 bases and 8 bases, with 14 bases remaining between them. This CDR3 is CASRPQQDYSPLHF. The CDR3 DNA reads TGTGCCAGCAGACCCCAACAAGACTATTCACCCCTCCACTTT.

V is TRBV27 and J is TRBJ2-7; 11 bases agree with TRBD2. The trim removed 6 bases at V and 4 bases at J, leaving 5 bases unmatched. Germline V gene sequence: CDR1 MNHEY, CDR2 SMNVEV (reference sequence). The CDR3 contains 14 residues. The CDR3 DNA reads TGTGCCAGCAGCCGAGGGACTAGCGGTTACGAGCAGTACTTC. Translated: CASSRGTSGYEQYF.